This entry lists 30 T cell receptor beta chains sequenced from one sample in a study of blood T cell repertoires in COVID-19 (TCRdb year 2020). Receptors were amplified or captured by the immunoSEQ multiplex PCR assay. TCRdb carries this immuneACCESS record with in-frame sequences only. Its versions omit some clonotypes, under half of them owing to an unresolved V gene in the studies checked, with the rest unexplained. The sample table holds around 320,000 clones, of which roughly 85% were seen once. Of the sample, 6% to 9% falls within the top ten clones. The material sequenced was peripheral blood. The source is a human donor in a cohort sampled during active COVID-19.

This clone was counted a few times. The rearrangement uses TRBV5-1 and TRBJ2-5, with 9 positions matching TRBD1. Losses at the gene ends were 6 bases for V and 2 bases for J; bases not matched to a gene: 5. This CDR3 has 14 residues. From germline, CDR1 is SGHRS and CDR2 YFSETQ. The CDR3 coding sequence is TGCGCCAGCATGAGGGGACAGGGACAAGAGACCCAGTACTTC. This translates into CASMRGQGQETQYF.

A few counts support this clone. J is TRBJ1-2 and V is TRBV9, with 8 bases that match TRBD1. This CDR3 is 14 amino acids long. Per germline, CDR1 SGDLS and CDR2 YYNGEE. V was clipped by 3 bases and J by 5 bases; unmatched bases: 6. The CDR3 DNA follows: TGTGCCAGCAGCGCATCAGGGGGCGCGTATGGCTACACCTTC. This gives the protein CASSASGGAYGYTF.

A single count supports this clone. The V gene is TRBV28, the J gene TRBJ2-3, with 8 bases that match TRBD2. Trimming removed 4 bases from V and 3 bases from J; junction bases left unmatched: 9. Germline values: CDR1 MDHEN, CDR2 SYDVKM. CDR3 length: 16 residues. CDR3 nucleotides: TGTGCCAGCAGTTCCCCACTCCGGGGGGGAACAGATACGCAGTATTTT. Amino acids: CASSSPLRGGTDTQYF.

V usage is TRBV30 and J usage is TRBJ2-7; D is unresolved. Per the germline V gene, CDR1 is GTSNPN and CDR2 is SVGIG (reference sequence). The length of the CDR3 is 15 residues. V shed 0 bases and J shed 0 bases, with 12 bases lying between them. The CDR3 DNA reads as TGTGCCTGGAGTGTACTTGCGGCCGCCTCCTACGAGCAGTACTTC. Amino acid sequence: CAWSVLAAASYEQYF.

This chain uses TRBV19 with TRBJ1-3; D is unresolved. Germline V gene lookup returns CDR1 LNHDA and CDR2 SQIVND (reference sequence). CDR3 size: 12 residues. Trimming pared 10 bases from V and 7 bases from J, leaving 14 bases between. The CDR3 here is CATGVSSNTIYF. The CDR3 coding sequence is TGTGCCACGGGTGTCTCGTCGAACACCATATATTTT.

J is TRBJ1-4 and V is TRBV5-1, with 8 bases that match TRBD1. The CDR3 runs 16 residues. V shed 0 bases and J 7 bases; nucleotides not matched to a gene: 8. In germline, CDR1 is SGHRS, CDR2 YFSETQ. CDR3 loop: CASSLGETGVIEKLFF. The CDR3 coding sequence is TGCGCCAGCAGCTTGGGAGAGACAGGGGTCATTGAAAAACTGTTTTTT. The complete variable domain, with remaining parts taken from reference TRBV5-1 and TRBJ1-4, reads KAGVTQTPRYLIKTRGQQVTLSCSPISGHRSVSWYQQTPGQGLQFLFEYFSETQRNKGNFPGRFSGRQFSNSRSEMNVSTLELGDSALYLCASSLGETGVIEKLFFGSGTQLSVL.

This clone appeared a few times. The chain couples TRBV24-1 to TRBJ2-7; 8 nucleotides match TRBD1. J lost 6 bases, V lost 12 bases, and 12 bases had no gene match. This CDR3 region has 13 residues. CDR1 KGHDR and CDR2 SFDVKD come from the germline V gene. The CDR3 protein is CAARQGRMGEQYF. The CDR3 bases are TGTGCCGCGCGACAGGGGAGAATGGGCGAGCAGTACTTC.

The chain links TRBV10-3 to TRBJ2-3; 9 nucleotides agree with TRBD1. The CDR3 has 14 amino acids. V shed 6 bases, J shed 4 bases, and the junction held 5 bases outside the gene matches. The germline CDR1 and CDR2 sequences are ENHRY and SYGVKD. The CDR3 DNA follows: TGTGCCATCAGAGGGGGACAGGGCGCAGATACGCAGTATTTT. Encoded protein: CAIRGGQGADTQYF.

The gene calls are TRBV7-3 and TRBJ2-7; the D gene is possibly TRBD1 (6 bases). Trimming stripped 2 bases from V and 7 bases from J, with 15 bases between. This CDR3 comprises 14 residues. Germline CDR1 is SGHTA and CDR2 is FQGTGA. CDR3: CASSLDGTGWEQYF. The CDR3 DNA follows: TGTGCCAGCAGCTTAGATGGCACAGGGTGGGAGCAGTACTTC.

The chain has TRBV9 and TRBJ2-3, with D unresolved. The V gene's germline CDR1 is SGDLS and CDR2 YYNGEE. V was shortened by 4 bases and J by 0 bases, with 12 bases between the two germline ends. The CDR3 totals 15 residues. CDR3: CASSSLRSSTDTQYF. CDR3 in DNA: TGTGCCAGCAGCTCCCTTCGGAGTAGCACAGATACGCAGTATTTT.

The rearrangement links TRBV6-5 to TRBJ1-2, with D perhaps matching TRBD1 (5 bases). CDR1 and CDR2 from the germline V gene are MNHEY and SVGAGI. The CDR3 is made up of 12 amino acids. V was pared by 5 bases and J by 4 bases, with 8 bases between. The CDR3 loop is CASSRGAYGYTF. The CDR3 DNA reads as TGTGCCAGCAGTCGCGGGGCCTATGGCTACACCTTC.

This sequence joins TRBV5-1 and TRBJ1-2; 10 positions match TRBD1. This CDR3 region has 14 residues. From germline, CDR1 is SGHRS and CDR2 YFSETQ. V shed 4 bases and J 13 bases; nucleotides not matched to a gene: 13. The DNA for the CDR3 is TGCGCCAGCAGCCGCGGCGGGGGACAGGGGTGGGGCACCTTC. Its protein is CASSRGGGQGWGTF.

The V gene is TRBV24-1, the J gene TRBJ2-1; 10 bases fit TRBD1. This CDR3 spans 17 amino acids. The V and J ends lost 7 bases and 0 bases, in that order; junction bases with no gene match: 8. In germline, CDR1 is KGHDR, CDR2 SFDVKD. CDR3 region: CATSGTGVKSSYNEQFF. The CDR3, as DNA: TGTGCCACCAGCGGGACAGGGGTGAAAAGCTCCTACAATGAGCAGTTCTTC.

The rearrangement links TRBV14 to TRBJ1-2; 8 nucleotides align to TRBD1. CDR3 size: 14 residues. J was trimmed by 3 bases and V by 2 bases; bases with no gene match: 2. Germline CDR1 and CDR2: SGHDN and FVKESK. CDR3 amino acids: CASSQSGGYYGYTF. The CDR3 coding sequence is TGTGCCAGCAGCCAATCAGGGGGCTACTATGGCTACACCTTC.

V is TRBV11-3 and J is TRBJ2-1, with 7 nucleotides matching TRBD2. J lost 0 bases, V lost 4 bases, and 9 bases had no gene match. The CDR3 has 17 residues. Germline lookup yields CDR1 SGHNT and CDR2 YENEEA. CDR3 amino acids: CASSSPLAGPSYNEQFF. The CDR3 DNA is TGTGCCAGCAGCTCCCCCTTAGCGGGCCCCTCCTACAATGAGCAGTTCTTC.

The chain carries TRBV10-3 and TRBJ2-7, with TRBD1 matching 7 bases. The CDR3 sequence is 13 residues long. V lost 7 bases to trimming and J lost 3 bases; unmatched junction nucleotides: 6. Germline V gene lookup returns CDR1 ENHRY and CDR2 SYGVKD. This chain's CDR3 is CAIKGTEIYEQYF. CDR3 sequence (DNA): TGTGCCATCAAGGGGACAGAGATCTACGAGCAGTACTTC.

This clone was detected a few times. The J gene is TRBJ2-7, the V gene TRBV10-1; a possible D gene is TRBD2 (5 bases). The germline V gene encodes CDR1 WNHNN and CDR2 SYGVQD (reference sequence). The CDR3 is 16 residues long. The germline V and J ends were trimmed by 3 bases and 2 bases, with 17 bases remaining between them. CDR3 sequence (DNA): TGCGCCAGCAGTGATTCCGGGGTTCAAGCGACCTACGAGCAGTACTTC. Residues: CASSDSGVQATYEQYF.

The chain joins TRBV28 to TRBJ1-2; TRBD1 is a possible D gene (5 bases). The CDR3 runs 14 residues. V was shortened by 7 bases and J by 3 bases, with 15 bases between the two germline ends. Germline-derived CDR1 and CDR2 are MDHEN and SYDVKM. For the CDR3, the DNA is TGTGCCAGCATCAGGACGGGGGGGGACTATGGCTACACCTTC. The encoded protein is CASIRTGGDYGYTF.

In this sample, this clone turned up a few times. The V and J genes are TRBV24-1 and TRBJ2-7; D is perhaps TRBD1 (6 bases). V lost 3 bases and J 10 bases, leaving 9 bases between the germline ends. This CDR3 is built from 11 residues. CDR1 and CDR2 from the germline V gene are KGHDR and SFDVKD. CDR3: CATSDRQVQYF. For the CDR3, the DNA is TGTGCCACCAGTGATCGACAGGTTCAGTACTTC.

The chain is built from TRBV6-5 and TRBJ1-2; 7 nucleotides line up with TRBD1. Per the germline V gene, CDR1 is MNHEY and CDR2 is SVGAGI. The CDR3 extends over 16 amino acids. The junction had 10 bases not matched to a gene; V was cut back by 1 base and J by 5 bases. The CDR3 coding sequence is TGTGCCAGCAGTTACTACAGGGGTAAATTTCCTTATGGCTACACCTTC. Translated, it gives CASSYYRGKFPYGYTF.

This clone was observed many times. CDR3 sequence (DNA): TGTGCTAGTGGTCACAAACCCGGGGGGCTCGTCGGGGAGCTGTTTTTT. Protein: CASGHKPGGLVGELFF. The genes are TRBV12-5 and TRBJ2-2; perhaps TRBD2 as D (7 bases). V was trimmed by 5 bases and J by 7 bases, leaving 20 bases between them. The CDR3 loop spans 16 amino acids. Germline V gene data show CDR1 as LGHNT and CDR2 as FRNRAP.

The genes are TRBV11-2 and TRBJ2-3, with TRBD1 identical over 8 bases. V lost 1 base, J lost 0 bases, and 6 bases stayed unmatched. The CDR3 contains 17 residues. Germline CDR1 and CDR2: SGHAT and FQNNGV. This CDR3 is CASSLGTGTRSTDTQYF. As DNA, the CDR3 is TGTGCCAGCAGCTTAGGGACAGGGACGAGGAGCACAGATACGCAGTATTTT.

This chain joins TRBV19 and TRBJ1-4; 10 positions match TRBD1. This CDR3 has 14 residues. The junction had 7 bases not matched to a gene; V was cut back by 7 bases and J by 8 bases. The germline V gene has CDR1 LNHDA and CDR2 SQIVND (reference sequence). CDR3 DNA sequence: TGTGCCAGTACGGGGACAGGGGCGGACGAAAAACTGTTTTTT. This encodes CASTGTGADEKLFF.

V usage is TRBV5-1 and J usage is TRBJ2-1; D possibly corresponds to TRBD1 (5 bases). Germline V gene lookup returns CDR1 SGHRS and CDR2 YFSETQ. V lost 4 bases, J lost 6 bases, and 14 bases lay in between. There are 14 residues in the CDR3. CDR3 DNA sequence: TGCGCCAGCAGCAAACCGTCTGGGGCCAATGAGCAGTTCTTC. This codes for CASSKPSGANEQFF.

The chain joins TRBV24-1 to TRBJ2-5; 10 nucleotides line up with TRBD1. V was clipped by 4 bases and J by 5 bases; unmatched bases: 9. The CDR3 contains 16 residues. Germline V CDR1 and CDR2: KGHDR, SFDVKD. Here the CDR3 DNA reads TGTGCCACCAGTGAGGCCGGGACAGGGGAGGGCGAGACCCAGTACTTC. This sequence encodes CATSEAGTGEGETQYF.

The chain joins TRBV5-4 to TRBJ2-3; D gene unclear. V lost 4 bases and J 0 bases, leaving 6 bases between the germline ends. Per the germline V gene, CDR1 is SGHNT and CDR2 is YYREEE (reference sequence). The length of the CDR3 is 13 residues. The CDR3 is CASSGGSTDTQYF. The CDR3 nucleotides are TGTGCCAGCAGCGGTGGCAGCACAGATACGCAGTATTTT.

This clone was observed a single time. The rearrangement links TRBV30 to TRBJ1-1; a possible D gene is TRBD1 (6 bases). CDR3 length: 12 residues. CDR1 and CDR2 (germline): GTSNPN, SVGIG (reference sequence). CDR3 loop: CATPGTRTEAFF. The CDR3 DNA reads TGTGCTACCCCCGGGACAAGAACTGAAGCTTTCTTT.

This clone came up once. V gene TRBV19 combines with J gene TRBJ2-5; weak D call: TRBD2 (5 bases). The germline V and J ends were trimmed by 3 bases and 5 bases, with 13 bases remaining between them. Germline-derived CDR1 and CDR2 are LNHDA and SQIVND (reference sequence). This CDR3 region has 14 residues. CDR3 sequence reads: CASSIRGRVETQYF. In DNA, the CDR3 is TGTGCCAGTAGTATTCGGGGTCGGGTGGAGACCCAGTACTTC.

The V call is TRBV7-8, the J call TRBJ1-2; 12 bases are a match to TRBD1. CDR3 length: 15 amino acids. Unmatched junction bases numbered 6, after V lost 2 bases and J lost 8 bases. Germline V gives CDR1 SGHVS, CDR2 FQNEAQ. As DNA, the CDR3 is TGTGCCAGCAGCTTACGGGACAGGGGGCAAGGAGGCTACACCTTC. This codes for CASSLRDRGQGGYTF.

This sequence joins TRBV20-1 and TRBJ2-7, with 8 bases lining up with TRBD1. The CDR3 is 11 residues long. Per the germline V gene, CDR1 is DFQATT and CDR2 is SNEGSKA (reference sequence). Trimming at V came to 6 bases and at J to 4 bases, leaving 2 bases not matched to a gene. CDR3 residues: CSAGQGYEQYF. In nucleotides, the CDR3 is TGCAGTGCCGGACAGGGATACGAGCAGTACTTC.